Listed below are T cell receptor beta chains from one sample, sequenced in a study of T cells after yellow fever vaccination. Via MiXCR, TCRdb re-called the 5' RACE reads, giving one row per CDR3 protein. Found here are under 550,000 distinct CDR3 sequences, just over 20% of them singletons; the top ten hold roughly 16%. The input for sequencing was PBMCs, taken roughly 20 days after the first yellow fever vaccination. Every receptor here comes from a man aged 18 to 29 who received the YFV17D yellow fever vaccine. Each CDR3 is given with its conserved first and last residue. A D gene is named only where the DNA matches it firmly. Clone size is not always given. Where it is, it says once, few, many or a class for expanded clones.

abundance | d_gene | j_gene | v_gene | CDR3aa | CDR3nt
many | - | TRBJ1-1 | TRBV12-3/TRBV12-4 | CASSFHRASDTEAFF | TGTGCCAGCAGTTTCCACAGGGCTTCGGACACTGAAGCTTTCTTT
- | - | TRBJ1-4 | TRBV7-2 | CASSLLFGEKLFF | TGTGCCAGCAGCTTACTCTTTGGGGAAAAACTGTTTTTT
- | - | TRBJ2-5 | TRBV12-3/TRBV12-4 | CASSSGWVETQYF | TGTGCCAGCAGTTCAGGTTGGGTAGAGACCCAGTACTTC
- | TRBD1 | TRBJ2-5 | TRBV11-1 | CASSLFPQGAETQYF | TGTGCCAGCAGCTTATTCCCGCAGGGGGCGGAGACCCAGTACTTC
few | - | TRBJ1-1 | TRBV7-9 | CASSTWTRAEAFF | TGTGCCAGCAGCACCTGGACACGGGCTGAAGCTTTCTTT
few | - | TRBJ2-3 | TRBV12-3/TRBV12-4 | CASSLMSGGGDTQYF | TGTGCCAGCAGTTTAATGTCAGGGGGGGGAGATACGCAGTATTTT
many | - | TRBJ2-3 | TRBV30 | CAWNRDFTDTQYF | TGTGCCTGGAACAGGGATTTCACAGATACGCAGTATTTT
few | - | TRBJ2-3 | TRBV28 | CASSLYSGLGTDTQYF | TGTGCCAGCAGTTTATATTCGGGGCTGGGCACAGATACGCAGTATTTT
few | - | TRBJ2-5 | TRBV13 | CASSLSSRGSETQYF | TGTGCCAGCAGCTTATCCTCCAGGGGTTCGGAGACCCAGTACTTC
few | TRBD2 | TRBJ2-3 | TRBV6-4 | CASSELAGTTDTQYF | TGTGCCAGCAGTGAACTAGCGGGGACCACAGATACGCAGTATTTT
few | - | TRBJ1-2 | TRBV5-1 | CASSSRASSGSYTF | TGCGCCAGCAGCTCCCGGGCATCCTCAGGCAGCTACACCTTC
- | TRBD1 | TRBJ1-1 | TRBV4-2 | CASSPHGTGNTEAFF | TGTGCCAGCAGCCCCCATGGGACAGGGAACACTGAAGCTTTCTTT
- | - | TRBJ1-6 | TRBV9 | CASSVDPPGASSPLHF | TGTGCCAGCAGCGTAGACCCCCCGGGGGCAAGTTCACCCCTCCACTTT
- | - | TRBJ2-7 | TRBV20-1 | CSARGRGPYEQYF | TGCAGTGCTAGAGGTCGGGGGCCCTACGAGCAGTACTTC
many | - | TRBJ1-3 | TRBV28 | CASSPRFYQGAGNTIYF | TGTGCCAGCAGTCCCCGCTTCTATCAAGGGGCTGGAAACACCATATATTTT
- | - | TRBJ1-1 | TRBV4-3 | CASSLERVRTEAFF | TGCGCCAGCAGCCTCGAGCGGGTGCGGACTGAAGCTTTCTTT
- | - | TRBJ1-1 | TRBV7-9 | CASSFLEGGGTEAFF | TGTGCCAGCAGCTTTTTAGAGGGGGGCGGCACTGAAGCTTTCTTT
- | TRBD2 | TRBJ2-1 | TRBV20-1 | CSARTTSDYNEQFF | TGCAGTGCTAGAACGACTAGCGACTACAATGAGCAGTTCTTC
- | - | TRBJ2-5 | TRBV4-1 | CASSQERRSGETQYF | TGCGCCAGCAGCCAAGAACGGAGGAGCGGCGAGACCCAGTACTTC
few | - | TRBJ1-2 | TRBV4-1 | CASSQVTGFGYGYTF | TGCGCCAGCAGCCAAGTCACAGGGTTTGGCTATGGCTACACCTTC
- | - | TRBJ2-1 | TRBV7-9 | CASSPRGEQFF | TGTGCCAGCAGCCCCAGGGGTGAGCAGTTCTTC
few | TRBD1 | TRBJ2-7 | TRBV27 | CASRDSPGQAYEQYF | TGTGCCAGCCGAGACTCCCCGGGACAGGCATACGAGCAGTACTTC
- | TRBD1 | TRBJ1-2 | TRBV19 | CAVGRDREKYGYTF | TGTGCCGTGGGACGGGACAGGGAAAAATATGGCTACACCTTC
few | TRBD2 | TRBJ2-3 | TRBV7-9 | CASSYIAGRTDTQYF | TGTGCCAGCAGCTATATAGCGGGCCGCACAGATACGCAGTATTTT
few | TRBD1 | TRBJ2-1 | TRBV6-5 | CASSYGTGLYNEQFF | TGTGCCAGCAGTTACGGGACAGGACTCTACAATGAGCAGTTCTTC
- | - | TRBJ1-6 | TRBV28 | CASSLFLSPLHF | TGTGCCAGCAGTTTATTCCTCTCACCCCTCCACTTT
few | TRBD1 | TRBJ1-2 | TRBV10-3 | CAIRAGTGKGYTF | TGTGCCATCAGAGCCGGGACAGGGAAAGGCTACACCTTC
few | - | TRBJ2-7 | TRBV10-3 | CAISNPGQAYEQYF | TGTGCCATCAGTAACCCCGGCCAGGCTTACGAGCAGTACTTC
- | - | TRBJ2-1 | TRBV4-2 | CARGPGLVWNNEQFF | TGTGCCAGGGGCCCCGGGCTGGTGTGGAACAATGAGCAGTTCTTC
few | - | TRBJ1-1 | TRBV10-3 | CAISEYRQTNTEAFF | TGTGCCATCAGTGAGTACCGACAGACGAACACTGAAGCTTTCTTT
few | - | TRBJ1-2 | TRBV12-3/TRBV12-4 | CASHRREGSYGYTF | TGTGCCAGCCACCGTCGTGAGGGGTCCTATGGCTACACCTTC
- | - | TRBJ1-4 | TRBV9 | CASSVDNRWEKLFF | TGTGCCAGCAGCGTAGATAATCGTTGGGAAAAACTGTTTTTT
- | TRBD2 | TRBJ2-5 | TRBV4-2 | CASSQVLVYGGSQQETQYF | TGTGCCAGCAGCCAAGTATTGGTTTACGGGGGGTCTCAGCAAGAGACCCAGTACTTC
few | - | TRBJ2-5 | TRBV6-2/TRBV6-3 | CASRATGVETQYF | TGTGCCAGCAGGGCGACAGGAGTAGAGACCCAGTACTTC
- | TRBD1 | TRBJ1-5 | TRBV12-3/TRBV12-4 | CASSFRDSSYSNQPQHF | TGTGCCAGCAGTTTCCGGGACAGTTCCTATAGCAATCAGCCCCAGCATTTT
- | - | TRBJ2-1 | TRBV7-6 | CASSPSRGYNEQFF | TGTGCCAGCAGCCCCTCAAGGGGATACAATGAGCAGTTCTTC
few | TRBD1 | TRBJ2-7 | TRBV29-1 | CSVEYGTGEYF | TGCAGCGTTGAATATGGGACAGGGGAGTACTTC
few | - | TRBJ2-3 | TRBV5-1 | CASSSVAGDTQYF | TGCGCCAGCAGCTCCGTCGCGGGAGATACGCAGTATTTT
- | - | TRBJ1-2 | TRBV7-9 | CASSFLRQGYTF | TGTGCCAGCAGCTTCCTTCGACAGGGCTACACCTTC
few | TRBD1 | TRBJ2-1 | TRBV7-9 | CASSHRTGRNEQFF | TGTGCCAGCAGCCACCGGACAGGTCGCAATGAGCAGTTCTTC
- | - | TRBJ1-2 | TRBV6-1 | CASSRQPKYGYTF | TGTGCCAGCAGTCGGCAGCCAAAGTATGGCTACACCTTC
few | - | TRBJ1-1 | TRBV24-1 | CATRESRPNTEAFF | TGTGCCACCAGAGAATCTCGCCCAAACACTGAAGCTTTCTTT
few | TRBD2 | TRBJ2-5 | TRBV7-2 | CASSRTSGGIGETQYF | TGTGCCAGCAGCCGGACTAGCGGGGGGATAGGCGAGACCCAGTACTTC
- | - | TRBJ2-1 | TRBV4-2 | CASSVLGEYNEQFF | TGTGCCAGCAGCGTCCTAGGGGAGTACAATGAGCAGTTCTTC
few | - | TRBJ2-3 | TRBV7-2 | CASSSWGGGDTDTQYF | TGTGCCAGCAGCTCCTGGGGGGGCGGGGATACAGATACGCAGTATTTT
few | - | TRBJ2-1 | TRBV9 | CASNRGLAGPPSYNEQFF | TGTGCCAGCAACAGGGGGCTAGCGGGGCCTCCCTCCTACAATGAGCAGTTCTTC
- | - | TRBJ2-3 | TRBV10-3 | CAVGPSTDTQYF | TGTGCCGTAGGACCTTCCACAGATACGCAGTATTTT
- | TRBD2 | TRBJ2-1 | TRBV3-1 | CASSQDWDYKQEQFF | TGTGCCAGCAGCCAAGATTGGGACTACAAGCAAGAGCAGTTCTTC
many | TRBD1 | TRBJ1-2 | TRBV28 | CASSSGTGVRDGYTF | TGTGCCAGCAGCTCCGGGACAGGGGTGAGGGATGGCTACACCTTC
- | TRBD2 | TRBJ2-7 | TRBV7-9 | CASSLAAGVTYEQYF | TGTGCCAGCAGCTTAGCGGCGGGGGTGACCTACGAGCAGTACTTC
few | - | TRBJ2-5 | TRBV5-1 | CASSLAPGTFQETQYF | TGCGCCAGCAGCTTGGCGCCTGGGACTTTCCAAGAGACCCAGTACTTC
- | - | TRBJ2-7 | TRBV4-1 | CASSQWGYEQYF | TGCGCCAGCAGCCAATGGGGCTACGAGCAGTACTTC
- | - | TRBJ1-1 | TRBV20-1 | CSPSPGAGAWTEAFF | TGCAGTCCTAGCCCCGGGGCGGGGGCTTGGACTGAAGCTTTCTTT